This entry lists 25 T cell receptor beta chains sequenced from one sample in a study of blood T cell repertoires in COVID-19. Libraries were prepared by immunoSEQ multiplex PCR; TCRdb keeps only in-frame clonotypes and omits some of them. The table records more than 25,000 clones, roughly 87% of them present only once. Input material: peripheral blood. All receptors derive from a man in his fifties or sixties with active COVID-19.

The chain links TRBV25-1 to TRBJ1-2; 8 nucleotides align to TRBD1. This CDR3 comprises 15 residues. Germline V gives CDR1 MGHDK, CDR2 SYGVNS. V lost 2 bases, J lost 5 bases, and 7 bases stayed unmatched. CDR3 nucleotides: TGTGCCAGCAGTGAACCCGGACAGGGCTGGTATGGCTACACCTTC. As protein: CASSEPGQGWYGYTF.

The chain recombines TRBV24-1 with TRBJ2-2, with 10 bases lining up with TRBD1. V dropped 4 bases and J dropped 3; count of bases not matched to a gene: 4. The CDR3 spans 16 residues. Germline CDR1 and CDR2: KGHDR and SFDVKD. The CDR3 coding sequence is TGTGCCACCAGTGAAACCGGGACAGGGGACACCGGGGAGCTGTTTTTT. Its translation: CATSETGTGDTGELFF.

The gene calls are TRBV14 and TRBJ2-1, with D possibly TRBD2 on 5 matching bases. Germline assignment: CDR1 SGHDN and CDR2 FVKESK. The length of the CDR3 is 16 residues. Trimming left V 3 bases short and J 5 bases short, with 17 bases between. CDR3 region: CASSHQIGLNNNEQFF. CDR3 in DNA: TGTGCCAGCAGCCACCAAATTGGACTCAATAACAATGAGCAGTTCTTC.

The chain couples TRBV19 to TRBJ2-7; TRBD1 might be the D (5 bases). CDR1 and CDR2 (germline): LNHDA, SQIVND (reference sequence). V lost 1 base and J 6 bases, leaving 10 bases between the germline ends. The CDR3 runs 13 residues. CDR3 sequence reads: CASSIGAGREQYF. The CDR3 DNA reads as TGTGCCAGTAGTATAGGGGCAGGGCGCGAGCAGTACTTC.

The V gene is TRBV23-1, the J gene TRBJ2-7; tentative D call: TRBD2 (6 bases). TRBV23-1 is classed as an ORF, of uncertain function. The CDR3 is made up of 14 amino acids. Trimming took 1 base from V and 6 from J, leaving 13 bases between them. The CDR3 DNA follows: TGCGCCAGCAGTCAATGTAGCGGTGGTTGCGAGCAGTACTTC. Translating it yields CASSQCSGGCEQYF.

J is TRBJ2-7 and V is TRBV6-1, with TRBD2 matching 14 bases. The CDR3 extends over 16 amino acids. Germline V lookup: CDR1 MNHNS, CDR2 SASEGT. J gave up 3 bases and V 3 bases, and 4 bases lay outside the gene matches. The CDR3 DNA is TGTGCCAGCAGTGACAGGACTAGCGGGGGGCTCTACGAGCAGTACTTC. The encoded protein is CASSDRTSGGLYEQYF.

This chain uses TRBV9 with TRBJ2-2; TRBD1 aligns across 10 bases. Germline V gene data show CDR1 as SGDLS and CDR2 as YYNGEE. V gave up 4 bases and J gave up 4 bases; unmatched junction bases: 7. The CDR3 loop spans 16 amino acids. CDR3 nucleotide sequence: TGTGCCAGCAGCCCCTCGACAGGGGGCCTCACCGGGGAGCTGTTTTTT. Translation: CASSPSTGGLTGELFF.

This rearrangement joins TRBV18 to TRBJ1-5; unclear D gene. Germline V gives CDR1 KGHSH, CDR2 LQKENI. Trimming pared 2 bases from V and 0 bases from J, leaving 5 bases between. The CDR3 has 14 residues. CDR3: CASSPEHSNQPQHF. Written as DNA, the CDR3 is TGTGCCAGCTCACCAGAGCATAGCAATCAGCCCCAGCATTTT.

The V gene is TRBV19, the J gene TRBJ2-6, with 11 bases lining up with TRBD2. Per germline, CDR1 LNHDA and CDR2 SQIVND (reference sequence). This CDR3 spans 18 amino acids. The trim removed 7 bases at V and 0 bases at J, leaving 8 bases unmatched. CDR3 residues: CASTSLAGEPSGANVLTF. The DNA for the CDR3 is TGTGCCAGTACCTCACTAGCGGGGGAACCCTCTGGGGCCAACGTCCTGACTTTC.

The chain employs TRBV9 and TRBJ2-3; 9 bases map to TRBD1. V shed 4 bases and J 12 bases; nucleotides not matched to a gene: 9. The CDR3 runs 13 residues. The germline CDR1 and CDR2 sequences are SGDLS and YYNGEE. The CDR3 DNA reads TGTGCCAGCAGCCCATGGGGACAGGGCCCTCAGTATTTT. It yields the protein CASSPWGQGPQYF.

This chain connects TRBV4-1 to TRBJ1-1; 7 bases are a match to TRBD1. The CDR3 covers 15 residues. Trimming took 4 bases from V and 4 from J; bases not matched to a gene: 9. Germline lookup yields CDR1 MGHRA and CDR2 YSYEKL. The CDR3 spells CASSPIGRDSTEAFF. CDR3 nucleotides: TGCGCCAGCAGCCCAATAGGTCGGGACAGCACTGAAGCTTTCTTT.

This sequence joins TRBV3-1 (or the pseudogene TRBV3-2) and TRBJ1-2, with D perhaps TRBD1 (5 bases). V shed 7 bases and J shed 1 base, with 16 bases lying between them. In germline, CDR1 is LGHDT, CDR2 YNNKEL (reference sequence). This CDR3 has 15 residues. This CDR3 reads CASTFRRDSNYGYTF. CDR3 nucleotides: TGTGCCAGCACCTTCCGCAGGGATAGTAACTATGGCTACACCTTC.

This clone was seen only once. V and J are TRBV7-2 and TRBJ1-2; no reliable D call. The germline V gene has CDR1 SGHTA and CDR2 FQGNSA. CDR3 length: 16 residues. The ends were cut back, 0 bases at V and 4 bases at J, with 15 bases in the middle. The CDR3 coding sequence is TGTGCCAGCAGCTTAGCGCCTGGTAGGCGGATCTATGGCTACACCTTC. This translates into CASSLAPGRRIYGYTF.

CDR3 amino acids: CASSHSNQPQHF. CDR3 nucleotides: TGTGCCAGCAGCCATAGCAATCAGCCCCAGCATTTT. This sequence joins TRBV6-5 and TRBJ1-5; no definite D call. Germline values: CDR1 MNHEY, CDR2 SVGAGI. V was shortened by 6 bases and J by 0 bases, with 3 bases between the two germline ends. The CDR3 is 12 amino acids.

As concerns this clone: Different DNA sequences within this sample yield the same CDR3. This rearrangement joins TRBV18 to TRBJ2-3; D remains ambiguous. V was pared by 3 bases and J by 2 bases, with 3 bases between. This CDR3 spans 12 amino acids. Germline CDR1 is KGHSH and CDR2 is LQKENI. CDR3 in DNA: TGTGCCAGCTCACCTTACACAGATACGCAGTATTTT. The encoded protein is CASSPYTDTQYF.

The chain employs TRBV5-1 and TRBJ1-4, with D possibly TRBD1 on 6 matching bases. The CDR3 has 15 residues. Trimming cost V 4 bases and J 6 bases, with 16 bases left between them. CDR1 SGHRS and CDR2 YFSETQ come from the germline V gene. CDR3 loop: CASSLASTGHEKLFF. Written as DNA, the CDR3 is TGCGCCAGCAGCCTGGCGAGTACAGGGCATGAAAAACTGTTTTTT.

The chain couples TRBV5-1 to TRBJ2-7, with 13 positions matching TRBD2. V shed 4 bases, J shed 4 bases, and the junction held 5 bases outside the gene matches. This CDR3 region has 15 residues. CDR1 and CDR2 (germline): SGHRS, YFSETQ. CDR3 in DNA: TGCGCCAGCAGCGGAGGGACTAGCGGGGCTTACGAGCAGTACTTC. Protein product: CASSGGTSGAYEQYF.

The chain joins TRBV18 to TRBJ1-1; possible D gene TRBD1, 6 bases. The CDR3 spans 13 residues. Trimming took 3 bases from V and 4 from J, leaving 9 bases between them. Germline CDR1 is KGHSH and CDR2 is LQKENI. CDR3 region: CASSPPDSTEAFF. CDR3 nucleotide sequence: TGTGCCAGCTCACCTCCGGACAGCACTGAAGCTTTCTTT.

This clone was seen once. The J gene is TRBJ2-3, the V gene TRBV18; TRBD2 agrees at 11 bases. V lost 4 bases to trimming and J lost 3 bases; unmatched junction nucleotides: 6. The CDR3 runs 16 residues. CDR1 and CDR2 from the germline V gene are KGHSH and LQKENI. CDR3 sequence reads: CASSRRLAGLTDTQYF. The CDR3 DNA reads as TGTGCCAGCTCACGACGACTAGCGGGGTTGACAGATACGCAGTATTTT.

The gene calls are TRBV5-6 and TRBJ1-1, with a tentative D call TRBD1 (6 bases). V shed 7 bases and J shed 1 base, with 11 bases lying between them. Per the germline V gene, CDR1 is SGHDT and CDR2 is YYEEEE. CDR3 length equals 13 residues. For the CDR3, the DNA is TGTGCCAGCTCCCTGACAGGGAACACTGAAGCTTTCTTT. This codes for CASSLTGNTEAFF.

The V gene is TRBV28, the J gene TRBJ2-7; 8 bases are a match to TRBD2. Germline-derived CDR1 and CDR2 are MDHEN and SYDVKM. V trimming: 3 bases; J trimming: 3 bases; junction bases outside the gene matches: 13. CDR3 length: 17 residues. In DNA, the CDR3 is TGTGCCAGCAGTTTGACCCCTGGCGCGGGGGGCCTCTACGAGCAGTACTTC. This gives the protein CASSLTPGAGGLYEQYF.

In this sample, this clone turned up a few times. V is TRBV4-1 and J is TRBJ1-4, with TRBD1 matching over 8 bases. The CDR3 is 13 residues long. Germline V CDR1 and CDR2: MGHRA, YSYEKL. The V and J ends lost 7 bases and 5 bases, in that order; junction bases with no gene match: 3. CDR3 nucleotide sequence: TGCGCCAGCACTCGACAGGGGAATGAAAAACTGTTTTTT. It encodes CASTRQGNEKLFF.

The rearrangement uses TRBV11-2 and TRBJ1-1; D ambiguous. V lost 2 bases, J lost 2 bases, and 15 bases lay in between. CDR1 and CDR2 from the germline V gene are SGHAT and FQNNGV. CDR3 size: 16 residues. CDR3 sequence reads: CASSLIPKRLNTEAFF. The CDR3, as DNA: TGTGCCAGCAGCTTAATCCCCAAACGCCTAAACACTGAAGCTTTCTTT.

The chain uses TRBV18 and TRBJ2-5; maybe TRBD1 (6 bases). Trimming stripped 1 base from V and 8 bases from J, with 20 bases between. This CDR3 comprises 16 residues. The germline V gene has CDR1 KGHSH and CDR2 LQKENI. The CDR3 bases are TGTGCCAGCTCACCACTTGCTACAGGGCCAAGAGAAACCCAGTACTTC. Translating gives CASSPLATGPRETQYF.

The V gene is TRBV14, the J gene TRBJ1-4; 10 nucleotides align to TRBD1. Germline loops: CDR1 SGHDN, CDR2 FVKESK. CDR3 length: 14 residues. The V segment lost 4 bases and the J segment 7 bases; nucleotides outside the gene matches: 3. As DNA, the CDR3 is TGTGCCAGCAGCCCAAGGACAGGGGGTGAAAAACTGTTTTTT. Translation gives CASSPRTGGEKLFF.